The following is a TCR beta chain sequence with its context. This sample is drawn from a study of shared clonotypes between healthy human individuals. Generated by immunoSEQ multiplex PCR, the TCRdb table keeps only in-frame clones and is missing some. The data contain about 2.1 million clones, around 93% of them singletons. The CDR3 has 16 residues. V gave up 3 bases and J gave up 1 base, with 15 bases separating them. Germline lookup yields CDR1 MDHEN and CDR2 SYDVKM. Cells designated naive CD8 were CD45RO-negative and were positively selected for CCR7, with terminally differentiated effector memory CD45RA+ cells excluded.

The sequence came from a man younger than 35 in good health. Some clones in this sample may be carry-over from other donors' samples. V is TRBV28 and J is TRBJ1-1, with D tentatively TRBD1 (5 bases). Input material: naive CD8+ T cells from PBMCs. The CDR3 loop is CASSLFGDESNTEAFF. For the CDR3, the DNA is TGTGCCAGCAGTTTGTTCGGGGACGAGTCGAACACTGAAGCTTTCTTT.